These 9 T cell receptor beta chains came from one sample sequenced in a study of blood T cell repertoires in COVID-19. The table came from immunoSEQ multiplex PCR; TCRdb's copy has only in-frame clones and leaves some out. There are about 82,000 clones in the sample; 65% to 85% occur only once, and 15% to 20% lies in the top ten. The sequencing input was peripheral blood. These receptors were obtained from a woman aged 55-69 years with acute or convalescent COVID-19.

V gene TRBV10-3 combines with J gene TRBJ1-5; 12 bases are a match to TRBD1. Germline CDR1 reads ENHRY; CDR2 reads SYGVKD. V gave up 10 bases and J gave up 2 bases; unmatched junction bases: 12. The CDR3 runs to 17 residues. In DNA, the CDR3 is TGTGCCACCCACCCGGGACAGGGGGCGATTGGCAATCAGCCCCAGCATTTT. Protein: CATHPGQGAIGNQPQHF.

The table lists this clone with a count of one. The gene calls are TRBV10-3 and TRBJ1-4; D is uncertain. Germline V gene sequence: CDR1 ENHRY, CDR2 SYGVKD. The germline V and J ends were trimmed by 6 bases and 4 bases, with 15 bases remaining between them. The CDR3 contains 15 residues. DNA of the CDR3: TGTGCCATCAGCAGTACTAGCGAAGATAATGAAAAACTGTTTTTT. Its translation is CAISSTSEDNEKLFF.

This clone was counted a few times. The genes are TRBV5-1 and TRBJ1-1; tentatively, D is TRBD1 (5 bases). This CDR3 has 14 residues. Trimming left V 4 bases short and J 4 bases short, with 14 bases between. Germline V gene lookup returns CDR1 SGHRS and CDR2 YFSETQ. The DNA for the CDR3 is TGCGCCAGCAGCCTCAGGGATTTAAGCACTGAAGCTTTCTTT. Protein: CASSLRDLSTEAFF.

V gene TRBV15 combines with J gene TRBJ2-2, with TRBD2 matching over 9 bases. J was trimmed by 5 bases and V by 5 bases; bases with no gene match: 12. This CDR3 region has 17 residues. Looked up from germline, CDR1 is LNHNV and CDR2 is YYDKDF (reference sequence). The CDR3 DNA sequence: TGTGCCACCAGCCCCCGGGGACTAGCTGAGGGAACCGGGGAGCTGTTTTTT. Encoded protein: CATSPRGLAEGTGELFF.

The chain recombines TRBV27 with TRBJ2-5; weak D call: TRBD1 (6 bases). The germline V gene encodes CDR1 MNHEY and CDR2 SMNVEV (reference sequence). The CDR3 extends over 16 amino acids. Trimming stripped 2 bases from V and 4 bases from J, with 17 bases between. The CDR3 nucleotides read TGTGCCAGCAGTTTACAGGGGCGATCCTCGCCAGAGACCCAGTACTTC. Encoded protein: CASSLQGRSSPETQYF.

The chain joins TRBV12-3 or TRBV12-4 to TRBJ1-5, with D unresolved. Trimming left V 3 bases short and J 4 bases short, with 7 bases between. The CDR3 is 13 residues long. CDR3 sequence (DNA): TGTGCCAGCAGTTTCACAGAAAATCAGCCCCAGCATTTT. Residues: CASSFTENQPQHF.

V and J are TRBV2 and TRBJ1-1; 8 positions match TRBD1. There are 14 residues in the CDR3. V was clipped by 6 bases and J by 6 bases; unmatched bases: 9. The V gene's germline CDR1 is SNHLY and CDR2 FYNNEI. The CDR3 is CASRGAGTGPEAFF. CDR3 sequence (DNA): TGTGCCAGCAGGGGAGCCGGGACAGGCCCTGAAGCTTTCTTT.

V usage is TRBV5-4 and J usage is TRBJ1-2, with D tentatively TRBD1 (6 bases). Germline CDR1 reads SGHNT; CDR2 reads YYREEE (reference sequence). The CDR3 runs 15 residues. V was pared by 4 bases and J by 4 bases, with 17 bases between. Written as DNA, the CDR3 is TGTGCCAGCAGCGGGGAGTTTCAGGGGAGCTATGGCTACACCTTC. Amino acid sequence: CASSGEFQGSYGYTF.

The chain combines TRBV10-1 with TRBJ2-1; the match to TRBD1 covers 8 bases. Germline CDR1 reads WNHNN; CDR2 reads SYGVQD (reference sequence). V lost 3 bases and J lost 2; bases outside the gene matches: 6. CDR3 length equals 16 residues. The DNA for the CDR3 is TGCGCCAGCAGTGATCTTACGACAGGGGCCTACAATGAGCAGTTCTTC. Translating gives CASSDLTTGAYNEQFF.